This T cell receptor beta chain emerged from a study of CD8+ T cells in alopecia areata. RNA was isolated and reverse transcribed to cDNA, the sequencing template. The data were produced by immunoSEQ multiplex PCR, yet TCRdb's version contains in-frame clones alone and is incomplete. Among around 150,000 clones listed, around two thirds were seen once. Study conclusions and caveats: Scalp sample sequencing also detects resident alphabeta T cells of normal skin. In lesional scalp, particularly from alopecia totalis/universalis, clonality was higher than in normal scalp.

Deletions cut 1 base from V and 9 bases from J, with 9 bases between. Germline CDR1 LNHNV, CDR2 YYDKDF (reference sequence). The CDR3 extends over 12 amino acids. A word on this clone: The antigen is unknown.

This clonotype was sampled from a human donor in good health. V usage is TRBV15 and J usage is TRBJ2-5; tentatively, D is TRBD2 (6 bases). Sequencing was performed on CD8+ T cells sorted from blood. The CDR3 nucleotides read TGTGCCACCAGCAGAGGCTCGGGGGCCCAGTACTTC. This gives the protein CATSRGSGAQYF.